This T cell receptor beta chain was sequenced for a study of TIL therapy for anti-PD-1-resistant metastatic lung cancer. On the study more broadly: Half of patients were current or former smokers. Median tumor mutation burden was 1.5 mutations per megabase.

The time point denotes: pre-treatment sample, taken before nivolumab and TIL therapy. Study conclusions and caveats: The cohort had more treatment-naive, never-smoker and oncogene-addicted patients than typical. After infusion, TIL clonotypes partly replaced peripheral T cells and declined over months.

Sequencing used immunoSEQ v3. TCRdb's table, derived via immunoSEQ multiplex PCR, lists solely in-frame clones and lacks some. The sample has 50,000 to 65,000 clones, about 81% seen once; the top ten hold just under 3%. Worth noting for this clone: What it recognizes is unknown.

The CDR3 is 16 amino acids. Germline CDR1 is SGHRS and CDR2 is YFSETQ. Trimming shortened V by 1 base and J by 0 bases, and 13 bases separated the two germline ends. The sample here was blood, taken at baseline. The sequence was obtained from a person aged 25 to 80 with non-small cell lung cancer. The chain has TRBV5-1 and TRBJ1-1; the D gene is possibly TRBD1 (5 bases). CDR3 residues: CASSLWQGNMNTEAFF. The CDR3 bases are TGCGCCAGCAGCTTGTGGCAGGGAAACATGAACACTGAAGCTTTCTTT.